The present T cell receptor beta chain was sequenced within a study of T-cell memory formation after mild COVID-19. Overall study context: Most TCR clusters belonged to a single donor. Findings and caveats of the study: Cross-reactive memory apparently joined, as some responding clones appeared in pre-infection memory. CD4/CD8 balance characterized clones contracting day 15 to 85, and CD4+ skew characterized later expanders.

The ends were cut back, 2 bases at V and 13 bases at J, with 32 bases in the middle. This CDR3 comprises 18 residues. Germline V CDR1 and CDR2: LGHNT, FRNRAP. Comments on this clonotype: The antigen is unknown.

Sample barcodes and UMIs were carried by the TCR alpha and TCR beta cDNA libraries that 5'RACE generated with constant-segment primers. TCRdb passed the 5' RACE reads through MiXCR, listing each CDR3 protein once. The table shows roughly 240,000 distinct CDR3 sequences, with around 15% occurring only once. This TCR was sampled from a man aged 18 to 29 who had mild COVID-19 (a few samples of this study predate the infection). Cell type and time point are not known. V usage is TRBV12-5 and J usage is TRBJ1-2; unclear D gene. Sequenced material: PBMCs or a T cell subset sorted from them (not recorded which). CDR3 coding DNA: TGTGCTAGTGGTTTGTCCATCGTTCGTGCGGCGCGCCCGAATGTAGGCACCTTC. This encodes CASGLSIVRAARPNVGTF. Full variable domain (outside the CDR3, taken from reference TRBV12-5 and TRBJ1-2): DARVTQTPRHKVTEMGQEVTMRCQPILGHNTVFWYRQTMMQGLELLAYFRNRAPLDDSGMPKDRFSAEMPDATLATLKIQPSEPRDSAVYFCASGLSIVRAARPNVGTFGSGTRLTVV.